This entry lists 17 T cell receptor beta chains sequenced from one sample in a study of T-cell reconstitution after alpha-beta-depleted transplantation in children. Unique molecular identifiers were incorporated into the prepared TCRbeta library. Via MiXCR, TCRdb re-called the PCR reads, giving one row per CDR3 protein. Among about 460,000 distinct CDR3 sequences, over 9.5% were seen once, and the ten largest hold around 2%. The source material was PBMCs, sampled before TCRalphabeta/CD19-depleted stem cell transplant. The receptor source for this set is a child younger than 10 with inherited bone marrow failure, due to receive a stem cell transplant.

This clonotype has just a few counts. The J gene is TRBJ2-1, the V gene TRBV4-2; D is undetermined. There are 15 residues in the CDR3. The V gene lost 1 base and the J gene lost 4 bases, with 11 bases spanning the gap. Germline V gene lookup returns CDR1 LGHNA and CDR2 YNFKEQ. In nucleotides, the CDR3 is TGTGCCAGCAGCCAAGTTGCCGTTACGTACAATGAGCAGTTCTTC. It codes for CASSQVAVTYNEQFF.

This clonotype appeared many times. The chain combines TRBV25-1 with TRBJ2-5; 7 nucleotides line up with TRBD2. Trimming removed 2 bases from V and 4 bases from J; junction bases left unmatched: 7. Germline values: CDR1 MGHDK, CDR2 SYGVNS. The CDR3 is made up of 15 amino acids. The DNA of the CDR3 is TGTGCCAGCAGTGAAATGGGGGAGGGCCCAGAGACCCAGTACTTC. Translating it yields CASSEMGEGPETQYF.

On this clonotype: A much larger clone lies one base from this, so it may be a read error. Here the CDR3 reads CASSPPGVSSYNEQIF. The CDR3 nucleotides are TGTGCCAGCAGCCCCCCGGGAGTGAGCTCCTACAATGAGCAGATCTTC. The chain links TRBV11-1 to TRBJ2-1, with D perhaps matching TRBD2 (6 bases). CDR1 is SGHAT, CDR2 FQDESV, per germline (reference sequence). The CDR3 runs to 16 residues.

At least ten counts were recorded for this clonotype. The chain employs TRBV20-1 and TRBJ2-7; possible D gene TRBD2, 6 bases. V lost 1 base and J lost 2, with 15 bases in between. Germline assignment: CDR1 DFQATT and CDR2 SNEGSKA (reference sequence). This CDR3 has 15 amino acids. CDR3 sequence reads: CSARGVAGPAYEQYF. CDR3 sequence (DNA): TGCAGTGCTAGAGGGGTCGCGGGACCAGCCTACGAGCAGTACTTC.

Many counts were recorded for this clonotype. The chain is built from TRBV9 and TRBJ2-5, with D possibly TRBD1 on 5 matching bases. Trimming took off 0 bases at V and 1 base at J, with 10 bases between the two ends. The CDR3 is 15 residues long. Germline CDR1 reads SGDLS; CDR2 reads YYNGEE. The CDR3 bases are TGTGCCAGCAGCGTAGTTGGAACAGGCCAAGAGACCCAGTACTTC. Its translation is CASSVVGTGQETQYF.

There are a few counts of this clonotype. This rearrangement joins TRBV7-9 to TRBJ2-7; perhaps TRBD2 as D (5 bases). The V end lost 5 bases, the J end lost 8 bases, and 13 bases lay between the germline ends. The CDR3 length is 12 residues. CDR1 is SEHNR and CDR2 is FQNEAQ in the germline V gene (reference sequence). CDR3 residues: CASSPPDSQQYF. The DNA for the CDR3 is TGTGCCAGCAGCCCACCGGACTCCCAGCAGTACTTC.

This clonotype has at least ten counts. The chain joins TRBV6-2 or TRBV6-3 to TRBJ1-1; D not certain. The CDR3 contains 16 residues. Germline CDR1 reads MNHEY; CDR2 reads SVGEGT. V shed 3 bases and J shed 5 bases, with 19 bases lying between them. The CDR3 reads CASSYPDGHWWTEAFF. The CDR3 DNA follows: TGTGCCAGCAGTTATCCGGACGGGCACTGGTGGACTGAAGCTTTCTTT.

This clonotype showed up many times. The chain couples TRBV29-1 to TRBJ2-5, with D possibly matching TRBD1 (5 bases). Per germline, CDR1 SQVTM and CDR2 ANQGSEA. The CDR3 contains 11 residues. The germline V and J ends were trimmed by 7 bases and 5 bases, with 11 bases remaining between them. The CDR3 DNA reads TGCAGCGCCGGACACGGCGAGACCCAGTACTTC. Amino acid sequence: CSAGHGETQYF. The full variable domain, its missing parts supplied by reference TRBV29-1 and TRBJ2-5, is SAVISQKPSRDICQRGTSLTIQCQVDSQVTMMFWYRQQPGQSLTLIATANQGSEATYESGFVIDKFPISRPNLTFSTLTVSNMSPEDSSIYLCSAGHGETQYFGPGTRLLVL.

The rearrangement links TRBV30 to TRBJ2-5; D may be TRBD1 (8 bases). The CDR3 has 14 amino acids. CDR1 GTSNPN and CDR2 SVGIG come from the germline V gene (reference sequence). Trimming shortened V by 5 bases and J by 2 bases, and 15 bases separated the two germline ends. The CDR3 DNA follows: TGTGCCTGGCTAGGGAGGGACAGGCAAGAGACCCAGTACTTC. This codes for CAWLGRDRQETQYF. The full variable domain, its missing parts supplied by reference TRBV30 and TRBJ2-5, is SQTIHQWPATLVQPVGSPLSLECTVEGTSNPNLYWYRQAAGRGLQLLFYSVGIGQISSEVPQNLSASRPQDRQFILSSKKLLLSDSGFYLCAWLGRDRQETQYFGPGTRLLVL.

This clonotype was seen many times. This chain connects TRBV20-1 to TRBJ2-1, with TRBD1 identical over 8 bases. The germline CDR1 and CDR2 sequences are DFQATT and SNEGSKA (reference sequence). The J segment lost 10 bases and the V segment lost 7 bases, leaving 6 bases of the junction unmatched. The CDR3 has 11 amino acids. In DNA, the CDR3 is TGCAGTGTCGGACAGGGTGGCGAGCAGTTCTTC. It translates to CSVGQGGEQFF.

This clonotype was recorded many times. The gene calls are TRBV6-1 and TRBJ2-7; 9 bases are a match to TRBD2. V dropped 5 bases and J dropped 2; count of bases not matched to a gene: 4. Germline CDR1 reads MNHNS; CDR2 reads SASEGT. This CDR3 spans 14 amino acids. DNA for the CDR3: TGTGCCAGCAGTCCAGCGGGAGGTACCTACGAGCAGTACTTC. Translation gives CASSPAGGTYEQYF.

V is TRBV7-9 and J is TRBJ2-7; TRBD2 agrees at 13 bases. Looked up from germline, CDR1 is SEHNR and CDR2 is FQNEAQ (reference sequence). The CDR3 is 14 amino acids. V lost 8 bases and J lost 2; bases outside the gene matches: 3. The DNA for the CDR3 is TGTGCCAGCGGACTAGCGGGAGTAACCTACGAGCAGTACTTC. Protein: CASGLAGVTYEQYF. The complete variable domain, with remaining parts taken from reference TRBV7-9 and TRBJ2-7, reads DTGVSQNPRHKITKRGQNVTFRCDPISEHNRLYWYRQTLGQGPEFLTYFQNEAQLEKSRLLSDRFSAERPKGSFSTLEIQRTEQGDSAMYLCASGLAGVTYEQYFGPGTRLTVT.

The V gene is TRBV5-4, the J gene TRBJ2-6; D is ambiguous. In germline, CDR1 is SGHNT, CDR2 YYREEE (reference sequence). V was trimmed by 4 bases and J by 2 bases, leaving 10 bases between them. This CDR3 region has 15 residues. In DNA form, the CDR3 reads TGTGCCAGCAGCCGACACTTAACTGGGGCCAACGTCCTGACTTTC. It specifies CASSRHLTGANVLTF.

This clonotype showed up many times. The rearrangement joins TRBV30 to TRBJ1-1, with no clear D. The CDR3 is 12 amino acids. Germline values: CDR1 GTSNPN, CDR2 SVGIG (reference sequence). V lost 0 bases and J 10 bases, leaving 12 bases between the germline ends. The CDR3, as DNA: TGTGCCTGGAGTGTAATCACAGCAGGAGCTTTCTTT. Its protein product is CAWSVITAGAFF.

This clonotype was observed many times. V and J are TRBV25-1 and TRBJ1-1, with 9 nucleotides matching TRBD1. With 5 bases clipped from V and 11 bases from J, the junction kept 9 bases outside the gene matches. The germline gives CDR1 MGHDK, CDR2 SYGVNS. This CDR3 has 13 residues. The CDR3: CASSSTGTGWAFF. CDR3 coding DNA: TGTGCCAGCAGTAGTACCGGGACAGGGTGGGCTTTCTTT.

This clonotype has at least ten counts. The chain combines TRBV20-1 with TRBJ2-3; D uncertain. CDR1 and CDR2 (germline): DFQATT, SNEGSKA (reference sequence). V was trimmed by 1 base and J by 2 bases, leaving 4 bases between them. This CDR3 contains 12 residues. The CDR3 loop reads CSARGLTDTQYF. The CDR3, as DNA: TGCAGTGCTAGAGGCCTCACAGATACGCAGTATTTT.

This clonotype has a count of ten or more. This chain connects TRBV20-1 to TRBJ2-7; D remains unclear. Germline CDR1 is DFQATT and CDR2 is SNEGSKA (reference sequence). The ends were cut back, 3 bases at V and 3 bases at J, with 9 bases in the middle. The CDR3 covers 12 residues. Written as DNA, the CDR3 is TGCAGTGCTAGTATCGGCCACTACGAGCAGTACTTC. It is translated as CSASIGHYEQYF.